This T cell receptor (beta chain) was recorded in a study of identical twins. Findings and caveats of the study: Twin-shared out-of-frame alpha sequences showed excess low generation probability. Excess sharing by twins proved weaker in beta out-of-frame sequences.

On this clonotype: The target antigen is unknown.

CDR3 size: 16 residues. Germline V gene lookup returns CDR1 SGHTA and CDR2 FQGNSA. Trimming cost V 5 bases and J 4 bases, with 17 bases left between them. A universal primer site was added by template switching, and unique molecular identifiers were carried by the cDNA. TCRdb itself ran the 5' RACE reads through MiXCR, one entry per CDR3 protein. The table includes 510,000 or so distinct CDR3 sequences, nearly 15% detected once. Another study also made use of these data, one on yellow fever vaccine responses in identical twins. This second report adds: Twins showed a vaccine T cell response that reportedly seemed partly convergent, partly personalized.

V is TRBV7-2 and J is TRBJ2-2; D gene unclear. The sequencing sample was made of CD4+ T cells sorted from blood. The TCR originated in a woman aged 18-29 years in good health. CDR3 coding DNA: TGTGCCAGCAGCCGCTATCTTACGGGCGGCACCGGGGAGCTGTTTTTT. Amino acids: CASSRYLTGGTGELFF. The full variable domain, completed using reference TRBV7-2 and TRBJ2-2, is GAGVSQSPSNKVTEKGKDVELRCDPISGHTALYWYRQSLGQGLEFLIYFQGNSAPDKSGLPSDRFSAERTGGSVSTLTIQRTQQEDSAVYLCASSRYLTGGTGELFFGEGSRLTVL.